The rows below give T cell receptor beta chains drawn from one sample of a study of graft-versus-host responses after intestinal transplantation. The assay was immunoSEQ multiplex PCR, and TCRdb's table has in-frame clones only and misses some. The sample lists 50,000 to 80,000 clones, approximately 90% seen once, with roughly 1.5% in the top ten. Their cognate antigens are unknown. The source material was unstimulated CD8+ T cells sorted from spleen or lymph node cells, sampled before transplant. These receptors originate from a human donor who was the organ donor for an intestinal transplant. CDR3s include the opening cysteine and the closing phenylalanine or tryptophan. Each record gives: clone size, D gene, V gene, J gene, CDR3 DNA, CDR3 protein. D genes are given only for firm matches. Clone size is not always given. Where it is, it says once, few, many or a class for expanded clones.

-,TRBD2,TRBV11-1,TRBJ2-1,TGTGCCAGCAGCTTGGGGCTAGCGGCCTACAATGAGCAGTTCTTC,CASSLGLAAYNEQFF
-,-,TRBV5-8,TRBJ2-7,TGTGCCAGCAGCTTCGGGGGAACCTACGAGCAGTACTTC,CASSFGGTYEQYF
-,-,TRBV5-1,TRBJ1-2,TGCGCCAGCAGCTTTAACCGACGACAGTACCATACCTATGGCTACACCTTC,CASSFNRRQYHTYGYTF
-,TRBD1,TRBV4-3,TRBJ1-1,TGCGCCAGCAGCCAAGTGGACAGGGCCCAGGGGGCTGAAGCTTTCTTT,CASSQVDRAQGAEAFF
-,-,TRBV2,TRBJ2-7,TGTGCCAGCAGATACACAGACGAGCAGTACTTC,CASRYTDEQYF
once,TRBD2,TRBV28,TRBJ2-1,TGTGCCAGCAGTTTAACCAGGGAGGGCCCTGAGCAGTTCTTC,CASSLTREGPEQFF
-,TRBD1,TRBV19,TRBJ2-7,TGTGCCAGTTCGAAGGGACAGGGGGCACACTACGAGCAGTACTTC,CASSKGQGAHYEQYF
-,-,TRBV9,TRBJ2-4,TGTGCCAGCAGCGACCCGAGCCGGGGGTATGGCAAAAACATTCAGTACTTC,CASSDPSRGYGKNIQYF
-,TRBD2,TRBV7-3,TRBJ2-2,TGTGCCAGCAGCCCACACCCTACTAGCGTCCCGAACACCGGGGAGCTGTTTTTT,CASSPHPTSVPNTGELFF
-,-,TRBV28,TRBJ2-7,TGTGCCAGTGCGGAGGGAGACTACGAGCAGTACTTC,CASAEGDYEQYF
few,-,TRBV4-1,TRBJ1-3,TGCGCCAGCAGCCACCCGGTCGCCAGGATGGGCGGAAACACCATATATTTT,CASSHPVARMGGNTIYF
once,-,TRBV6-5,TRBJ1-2,TGTGCCAGCAGTCAGCTCTGGGGCCCTTATGGCTACACCTTC,CASSQLWGPYGYTF
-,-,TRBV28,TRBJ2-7,TGTGCCAGCAGCCCCCGCGGTCCCACCTACGAGCAGTACTTC,CASSPRGPTYEQYF
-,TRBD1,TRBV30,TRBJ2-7,TGTGCCTGGAGTGCCCGGGACAGGGGGTTAGACGAGCAGTACTTC,CAWSARDRGLDEQYF
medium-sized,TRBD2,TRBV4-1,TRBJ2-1,TGCGCCAGCAGCCCCTTTAGCGGGAGCTACAATGAGCAGTTCTTC,CASSPFSGSYNEQFF
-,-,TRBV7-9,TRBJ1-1,TGTGCCAGCAGCCTGACAGATAACACTGAAGCTTTCTTT,CASSLTDNTEAFF
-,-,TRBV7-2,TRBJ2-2,TGTGCCGGCGACGGGAGTGTGAACACCGGGGAGCTGTTTTTT,CAGDGSVNTGELFF
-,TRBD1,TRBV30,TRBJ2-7,TGTGCCTGGAGTCCGGGACAGGGGGCCTACGAGCAGTACTTC,CAWSPGQGAYEQYF
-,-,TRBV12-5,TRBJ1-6,TGTGCTAGTGGTTTGGCACCCAGGGCGGGGAATTCACCCCTCCACTTT,CASGLAPRAGNSPLHF
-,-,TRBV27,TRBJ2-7,TGTGCCAGCAGTTTATCCGGGACTGTAAACTACGAGCAGTACTTC,CASSLSGTVNYEQYF
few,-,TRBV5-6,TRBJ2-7,TGTGCCAGCGGTAAGGGGGTGCGCGAGCAGTACTTC,CASGKGVREQYF
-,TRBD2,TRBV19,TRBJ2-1,TGTGCCAGTAGTATAGTAAGCGGGACCTACAATGAGCAGTTCTTC,CASSIVSGTYNEQFF
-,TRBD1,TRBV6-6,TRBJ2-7,TGTGCCAGCAGTTCCCGGGACAGGGCGGGTGAGCAGTACTTC,CASSSRDRAGEQYF
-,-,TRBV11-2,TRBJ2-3,TGTGCCAGCAGCCCCAACGGGTGGGAGACAGATACGCAGTATTTT,CASSPNGWETDTQYF
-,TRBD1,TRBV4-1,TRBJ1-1,TGCGCCAGCAGCCAAGAAGGGACAGGGAGCACTGAAGCTTTCTTT,CASSQEGTGSTEAFF
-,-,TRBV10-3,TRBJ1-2,TGTGCCATCAGTGAGTTCAGGGTCCGTAACTATGGCTACACCTTC,CAISEFRVRNYGYTF
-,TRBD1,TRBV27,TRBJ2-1,TGTGCCAGCAGTTTCAGGGGGCTCTACAATGAGCAGTTCTTC,CASSFRGLYNEQFF
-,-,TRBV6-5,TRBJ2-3,TGTGCCAGCAGTGGCACAGGGAGCACAGATACGCAGTATTTT,CASSGTGSTDTQYF
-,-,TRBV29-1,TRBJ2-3,TGCAGCGTTGAAGAGGTGGGAGGGGGTGATACGCAGTATTTT,CSVEEVGGGDTQYF
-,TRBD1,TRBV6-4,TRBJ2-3,TGTGCCAGCAGCCCCGGGACAGGGGAAACAGATACGCAGTATTTT,CASSPGTGETDTQYF
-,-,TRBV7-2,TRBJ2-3,TGTGCCAGCAGCTTAGAGGTGCCCTGGGGCAAGACCGGCACAGATACGCAGTATTTT,CASSLEVPWGKTGTDTQYF
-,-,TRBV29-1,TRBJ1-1,TGCAGCGTTGAAGATTTAAGCCCTGAAGCTTTCTTT,CSVEDLSPEAFF
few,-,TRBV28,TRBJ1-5,TGTGCCAGCAGTTTGTGGGGACATGGTGCGCCCCAGCATTTT,CASSLWGHGAPQHF
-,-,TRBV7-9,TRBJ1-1,TGTGCCAGCAGCCCGATTACTACAGGGACGAACACTGAAGCTTTCTTT,CASSPITTGTNTEAFF
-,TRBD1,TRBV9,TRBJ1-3,TGTGCCAGCAGCGCCGGACAGGCCCGAAACACCATATATTTT,CASSAGQARNTIYF
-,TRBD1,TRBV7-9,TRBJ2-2,TGTGCCAGCAGCCCAAGGACAGGTTCCACCGGGGAGCTGTTTTTT,CASSPRTGSTGELFF
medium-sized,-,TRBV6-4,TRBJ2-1,TGTGCCCCCGCCCCACACGAGCAGTTCTTC,CAPAPHEQFF
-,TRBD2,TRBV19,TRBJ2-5,TGTGCCAGTAGTATCCAGGGACTAAGGGTGGAGACCCAGTACTTC,CASSIQGLRVETQYF
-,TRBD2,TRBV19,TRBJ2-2,TGTGCCAGCTCCGAGTGGACTAGCCTGAACACCGGGGAGCTGTTTTTT,CASSEWTSLNTGELFF
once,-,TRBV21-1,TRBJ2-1,TGTGCCAGACGCGGGAGCTCCTACAATGAGCAGTTCTTC,CARRGSSYNEQFF
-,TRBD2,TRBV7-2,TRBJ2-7,TGTGCCAGCAGCTTAGATTGGTGGGACTACCCCTACGAGCAGTACTTC,CASSLDWWDYPYEQYF
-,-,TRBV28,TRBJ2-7,TGTGCCAGCAGGGCTCGTGGCCACGAGCAGTACTTC,CASRARGHEQYF
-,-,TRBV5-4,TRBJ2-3,TGTGCCAGCAGCTTTAGCGGTTCCACAGATACGCAGTATTTT,CASSFSGSTDTQYF
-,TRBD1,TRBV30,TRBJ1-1,TGTGCCTGGGCCACCGGGACAGGGGGCGTAACTGAAGCTTTCTTT,CAWATGTGGVTEAFF
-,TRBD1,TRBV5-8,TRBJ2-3,TGTGCCAGCAGCTCCACAGGGGAAACAGATACGCAGTATTTT,CASSSTGETDTQYF
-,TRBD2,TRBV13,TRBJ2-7,TGTGCCAGCAGCTTAAGCGCTAGCGGGAGAACCGAGCAGTACTTC,CASSLSASGRTEQYF
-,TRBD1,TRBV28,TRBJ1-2,TGTGCCAGCAGCGTCAACAGGGGGGGTGGCTACACCTTC,CASSVNRGGGYTF
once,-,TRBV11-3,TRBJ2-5,TGTGCCAGCAGGTTGGACAGGGCCTTGACTAGCTGGCAAGAGACCCAGTACTTC,CASRLDRALTSWQETQYF
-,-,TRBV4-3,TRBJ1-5,TGCGCCACCTCCCCGGACACTAGCAATCAGCCCCAGCATTTT,CATSPDTSNQPQHF
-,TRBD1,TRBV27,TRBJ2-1,TGTGCCAGCAGACGGGACAGCTACAATGAGCAGTTCTTC,CASRRDSYNEQFF
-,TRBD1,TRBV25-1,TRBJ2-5,TGTGCCAGCAGGCCCATAAGGGACAGCCAAGAGACCCAGTACTTC,CASRPIRDSQETQYF
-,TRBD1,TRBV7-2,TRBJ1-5,TGTGCCAGCGGCCCGGGTTTGGGGGACAGGGGGCCCGGGGTTCAGCCCCAGCATTTT,CASGPGLGDRGPGVQPQHF
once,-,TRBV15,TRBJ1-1,TGTGCCACCAGCCAGTGGGGGGGATTATACGCTTTCTTT,CATSQWGGLYAFF
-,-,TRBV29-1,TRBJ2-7,TGCAGCGTTGTAGCCCGGGGTAGAGATATCGAGCAGTACTTC,CSVVARGRDIEQYF